The 11 T cell receptor beta chains in this list originate from one sample, sequenced in a study of shared clonotypes between healthy human individuals. The repertoire was sequenced with immunoSEQ multiplex PCR; TCRdb's copy has only in-frame clones and lacks some. The sample lists around 510,000 clones, about 96% occurring once. Specimen: naive CD4+ T cells sorted from blood. The subset here: CD45RA+ positively selected. The source of these receptors is a woman between 25 and 40 years old in good health.

CDR3 loop: CAISESGGVGYEQYF. Here the CDR3 DNA reads TGTGCCATCAGTGAGTCGGGAGGGGTTGGGTACGAGCAGTACTTC. This chain links TRBV10-3 with TRBJ2-7; 7 bases line up with TRBD2. The germline V gene has CDR1 ENHRY and CDR2 SYGVKD. The CDR3 covers 15 residues. J lost 4 bases, V lost 0 bases, and 6 bases had no gene match.

The V call is TRBV6-1, the J call TRBJ1-1; perhaps TRBD1 as D (5 bases). The germline V gene has CDR1 MNHNS and CDR2 SASEGT. Trimming removed 1 base at V and 3 bases at J, with 9 bases between. The CDR3 is made up of 14 amino acids. CDR3 in DNA: TGTGCCAGCAGTGAAGGGGGGTGGGACACTGAAGCTTTCTTT. Translation: CASSEGGWDTEAFF.

This chain connects TRBV2 to TRBJ2-7; tentative D call: TRBD1 (5 bases). Per germline, CDR1 SNHLY and CDR2 FYNNEI. This CDR3 contains 16 residues. V gave up 5 bases and J gave up 0 bases, with 17 bases separating them. Here the CDR3 DNA reads TGTGCCAGCAGTTCAGGAAGGGGAAAAGCCTCCTACGAGCAGTACTTC. This translates into CASSSGRGKASYEQYF.

The CDR3 DNA follows: TGTGCCAGCAGAGACGGGACTAGCGGTCACCCAGCGCAGTATTTT. Translating it yields CASRDGTSGHPAQYF. The chain has TRBV28 and TRBJ2-3; 11 bases are a match to TRBD2. J gave up 10 bases and V 6 bases, and 12 bases lay outside the gene matches. CDR1 is MDHEN and CDR2 is SYDVKM in the germline V gene. CDR3 length equals 15 residues.

A remark on this clone: This CDR3 is also generated by other DNA sequences in the sample. V is TRBV7-2 and J is TRBJ1-1; 10 bases line up with TRBD1. CDR3 length equals 15 residues. With 1 base clipped from V and 3 bases from J, the junction kept 2 bases outside the gene matches. Germline assignment: CDR1 SGHTA and CDR2 FQGNSA. The CDR3 DNA is TGTGCCAGCAGCTTAGAGGGGACAGGGGACACTGAAGCTTTCTTT. Translating gives CASSLEGTGDTEAFF.

The chain links TRBV18 to TRBJ2-7, with 9 bases matching TRBD2. Losses at the gene ends were 8 bases for V and 1 base for J; bases not matched to a gene: 9. Germline values: CDR1 KGHSH, CDR2 LQKENI. The CDR3 loop spans 15 amino acids. CDR3 sequence: CASGTGTSKSYEQYF. The DNA of the CDR3 is TGTGCCAGCGGAACCGGGACTAGCAAATCCTACGAGCAGTACTTC.

J is TRBJ2-7 and V is TRBV14, with 9 bases that match TRBD2. CDR1 and CDR2 from the germline V gene are SGHDN and FVKESK. The CDR3 spans 15 residues. The V segment lost 4 bases and the J segment 6 bases; nucleotides outside the gene matches: 10. The CDR3 loop reads CASSRGGATGSEQYF. The CDR3 coding sequence is TGTGCCAGCAGCCGCGGGGGGGCTACAGGGAGCGAGCAGTACTTC.

The V and J genes are TRBV18 and TRBJ2-7, with TRBD2 matching over 9 bases. The CDR3 extends over 16 amino acids. Germline lookup yields CDR1 KGHSH and CDR2 LQKENI. Trimming took 0 bases from V and 2 from J; bases not matched to a gene: 5. The CDR3 DNA reads TGTGCCAGCTCACCACCGGGGAGCGGGAGGACCTACGAGCAGTACTTC. Residues: CASSPPGSGRTYEQYF.

The sample holds one count of this clone. The rearrangement uses TRBV28 and TRBJ1-1; D remains ambiguous. Deletions cut 3 bases from V and 0 bases from J, with 11 bases between. The length of the CDR3 is 15 residues. Germline V CDR1 and CDR2: MDHEN, SYDVKM. The CDR3 DNA sequence: TGTGCCAGCAGTTTCGGAGCAGTAATGAACACTGAAGCTTTCTTT. This translates into CASSFGAVMNTEAFF.

The chain uses TRBV27 and TRBJ2-5; TRBD2 aligns across 7 bases. The tail of the sequence fits TRBJ2-7 better, so the J call may be wrong. The CDR3 extends over 14 amino acids. Germline CDR1 and CDR2: MNHEY and SMNVEV (reference sequence). CDR3 sequence: CASSPLAGEGEQYF. The CDR3 nucleotides are TGTGCCAGCAGTCCCTTGGCGGGAGAGGGCGAGCAGTACTTC.

V usage is TRBV11-1 and J usage is TRBJ2-7; D is perhaps TRBD2 (5 bases). The CDR3 extends over 15 amino acids. The V gene's germline CDR1 is SGHAT and CDR2 FQDESV (reference sequence). Trimming took 7 bases from V and 4 from J, leaving 20 bases between them. CDR3 sequence reads: CASTDSGSDKYEQYF. The CDR3 nucleotides are TGTGCCAGCACCGACTCGGGTAGCGATAAATACGAGCAGTACTTC.